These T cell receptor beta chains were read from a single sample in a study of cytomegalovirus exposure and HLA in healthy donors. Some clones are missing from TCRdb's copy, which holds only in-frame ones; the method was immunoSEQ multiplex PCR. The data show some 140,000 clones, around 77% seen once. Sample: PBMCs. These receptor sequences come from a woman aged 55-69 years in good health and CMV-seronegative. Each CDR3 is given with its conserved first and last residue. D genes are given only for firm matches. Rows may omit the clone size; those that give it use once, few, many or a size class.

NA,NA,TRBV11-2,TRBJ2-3,CASSQLLGRTTDTQYF,TGTGCCAGCAGCCAACTACTAGGAAGGACTACAGATACGCAGTATTTT
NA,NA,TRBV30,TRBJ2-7,CAWIKDTYEQYF,TGTGCCTGGATCAAGGACACCTACGAGCAGTACTTC
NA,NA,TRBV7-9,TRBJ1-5,CASSLGSILQPQHF,TGTGCCAGCAGCTTGGGCAGCATACTTCAGCCCCAGCATTTT
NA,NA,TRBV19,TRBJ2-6,CASSSNPGSSGANVLAF,TGTGCCAGCAGCTCGAACCCCGGCAGTTCTGGGGCCAACGTCCTGGCTTTC
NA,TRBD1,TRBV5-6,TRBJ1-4,CASSLRDRTLEKLFF,TGTGCCAGCAGCTTGAGGGACAGGACCCTTGAAAAACTGTTTTTT
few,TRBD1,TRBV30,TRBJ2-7,CAWSARTGGTYEQYF,TGTGCCTGGAGTGCCCGGACAGGGGGGACCTACGAGCAGTACTTC
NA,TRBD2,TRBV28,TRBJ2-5,CASSEGRAGGETQYF,TGTGCCAGCAGCGAGGGGAGGGCCGGCGGGGAGACCCAGTACTTC
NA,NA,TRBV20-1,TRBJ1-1,CSARGGTEAFF,TGCAGTGCTAGGGGGGGGACTGAAGCTTTCTTT
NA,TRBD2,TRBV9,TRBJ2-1,CASSFRTSATSSYNEQFF,TGTGCCAGCAGCTTCCGGACTAGCGCCACTAGCTCCTACAATGAGCAGTTCTTC
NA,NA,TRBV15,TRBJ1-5,CATSRDAPGGSQPQHF,TGTGCCACCAGCAGAGATGCCCCGGGCGGGAGTCAGCCCCAGCATTTT
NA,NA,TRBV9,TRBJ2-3,CASSVGMGPGEADTQYF,TGTGCCAGCAGCGTAGGAATGGGCCCCGGGGAGGCAGATACGCAGTATTTT
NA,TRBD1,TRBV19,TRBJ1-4,CASSRGGRTGTDKLFF,TGTGCCAGTTCGCGTGGGGGGCGGACAGGGACTGACAAACTGTTTTTT
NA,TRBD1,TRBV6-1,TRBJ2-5,CASLRGQQETQYF,TGTGCCAGCTTGAGGGGGCAACAAGAGACCCAGTACTTC
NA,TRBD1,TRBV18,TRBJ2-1,CASSQTGNEQFF,TGTGCCAGCTCCCAGACAGGGAATGAGCAGTTCTTC
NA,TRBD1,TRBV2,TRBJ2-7,CASSESGTGGYEQYF,TGTGCCAGCAGTGAGAGCGGGACAGGGGGCTACGAGCAGTACTTC
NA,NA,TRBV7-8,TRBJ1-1,CASSLVRGMNTEAFF,TGTGCCAGCAGCTTAGTCAGGGGCATGAACACTGAAGCTTTCTTT
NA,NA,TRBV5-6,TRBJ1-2,CASSLRRTALGVLGYTF,TGTGCCAGCAGCTTGCGACGGACAGCCCTAGGCGTTCTTGGCTACACCTTC
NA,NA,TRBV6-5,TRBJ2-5,CASSYSTARETQYF,TGTGCCAGCAGTTACTCGACAGCTCGGGAGACCCAGTACTTC
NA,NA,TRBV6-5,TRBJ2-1,CASSYARGAVNEQFF,TGTGCCAGCAGTTACGCACGGGGGGCCGTCAATGAGCAGTTCTTC
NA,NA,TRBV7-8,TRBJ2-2,CAGHRVRTGELFF,TGTGCCGGACACAGGGTGAGGACCGGGGAGCTGTTTTTT
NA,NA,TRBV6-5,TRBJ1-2,CASSYSFVQGGSGYTF,TGTGCCAGCAGTTACTCTTTCGTTCAGGGCGGGAGTGGCTACACCTTC
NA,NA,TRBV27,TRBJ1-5,CASSLSEGRQPQHF,TGTGCCAGCAGTTTATCGGAGGGTCGGCAGCCCCAGCATTTT
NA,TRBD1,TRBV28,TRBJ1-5,CASSQGQDESNQPQHF,TGTGCCAGCAGCCAAGGACAGGATGAGAGCAATCAGCCCCAGCATTTT
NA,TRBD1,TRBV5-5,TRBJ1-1,CASSLVGQGSEAFF,TGTGCCAGCAGCTTGGTGGGACAGGGGTCTGAAGCTTTCTTT
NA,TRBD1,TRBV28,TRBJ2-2,CASSSGGADTGELFF,TGTGCCAGCAGCTCAGGGGGCGCGGACACCGGGGAGCTGTTTTTT
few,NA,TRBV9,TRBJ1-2,CASSEGGAYGYTF,TGTGCCAGCAGCGAGGGGGGGGCCTATGGCTACACCTTC
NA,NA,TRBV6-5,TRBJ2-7,CASSYSRDNYEQYF,TGTGCCAGCAGTTACTCGAGAGACAACTACGAGCAGTACTTC
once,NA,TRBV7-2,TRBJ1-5,CASSLVGDQPQHF,TGTGCCAGCAGCTTAGTAGGGGATCAGCCCCAGCATTTT
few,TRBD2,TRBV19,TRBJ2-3,CATRAGGQADTQYF,TGTGCCACTAGAGCGGGGGGGCAGGCAGATACGCAGTATTTT
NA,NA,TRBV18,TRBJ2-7,CASSPGRYEQYF,TGTGCCAGCTCACCTGGGCGCTACGAGCAGTACTTC
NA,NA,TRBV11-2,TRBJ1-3,CASSLVLSSRNTIYF,TGTGCCAGCAGCTTAGTTTTGAGTTCCCGAAACACCATATATTTT
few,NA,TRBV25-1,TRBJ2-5,CASSPWTRVETQYF,TGTGCCAGCAGTCCTTGGACGCGGGTGGAGACCCAGTACTTC
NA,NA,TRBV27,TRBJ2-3,CASSFNGGAYRSTDTQYF,TGTGCCAGCAGTTTTAATGGGGGCGCGTATCGCAGCACAGATACGCAGTATTTT
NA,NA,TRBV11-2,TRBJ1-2,CASSKDRDYGYTF,TGTGCCAGCAGCAAGGACAGAGACTATGGCTACACCTTC
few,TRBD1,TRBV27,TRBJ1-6,CASSGTGPNSPLHF,TGTGCCAGCAGTGGGACAGGGCCTAATTCACCCCTCCACTTT
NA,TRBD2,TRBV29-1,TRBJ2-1,CSVDLGLAAAAAQFF,TGCAGCGTTGACTTAGGACTAGCGGCGGCCGCGGCGCAGTTCTTC
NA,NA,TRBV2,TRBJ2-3,CASSDQLGTDTQYF,TGTGCCAGCAGTGATCAGCTAGGCACAGATACGCAGTATTTT
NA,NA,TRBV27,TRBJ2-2,CASSFPPLARGTGELFF,TGTGCCAGCAGTTTCCCTCCCCTGGCAAGGGGCACCGGGGAGCTGTTTTTT
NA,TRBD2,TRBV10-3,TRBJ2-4,CAISESGLAGLKNIQYF,TGTGCCATCAGTGAGTCGGGACTAGCGGGCCTCAAAAACATTCAGTACTTC
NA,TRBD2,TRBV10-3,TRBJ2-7,CAIRGASGGRLSYEQYF,TGTGCCATCAGGGGGGCTAGCGGGGGCCGATTATCCTACGAGCAGTACTTC
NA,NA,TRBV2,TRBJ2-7,CASSEGSIRGGEQYF,TGTGCCAGCAGTGAAGGAAGCATAAGGGGTGGCGAGCAGTACTTC
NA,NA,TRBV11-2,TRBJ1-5,CASSSGVSNQPQHF,TGTGCCAGCAGCTCCGGGGTTAGCAATCAGCCCCAGCATTTT
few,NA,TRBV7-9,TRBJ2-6,CASSLAGHSGANVLTF,TGTGCCAGCAGCTTAGCCGGACACTCTGGGGCCAACGTCCTGACTTTC
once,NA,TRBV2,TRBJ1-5,CASSVGRQAGQPQHF,TGTGCCAGCAGTGTGGGGAGGCAGGCAGGTCAGCCCCAGCATTTT
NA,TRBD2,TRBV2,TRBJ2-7,CASTGGPSSYEQYF,TGTGCCAGCACGGGGGGGCCGAGCTCCTACGAGCAGTACTTC
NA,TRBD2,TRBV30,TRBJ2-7,CAWALAGVAEQYF,TGTGCCTGGGCACTAGCGGGAGTAGCCGAGCAGTACTTC
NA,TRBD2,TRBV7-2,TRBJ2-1,CASSFRLAGVDEQFF,TGTGCCAGCAGCTTCAGGTTAGCGGGAGTCGATGAGCAGTTCTTC
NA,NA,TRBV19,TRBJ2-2,CASGWGRDTGELFF,TGTGCCAGTGGCTGGGGCAGGGACACCGGGGAGCTGTTTTTT
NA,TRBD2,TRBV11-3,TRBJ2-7,CASSLSTGGPARQYF,TGTGCCAGCAGCTTATCGACGGGAGGGCCGGCTCGGCAGTACTTC
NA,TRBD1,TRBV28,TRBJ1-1,CASSFSAGGNTEAFF,TGTGCCAGCAGTTTTTCCGCAGGGGGGAACACTGAAGCTTTCTTT
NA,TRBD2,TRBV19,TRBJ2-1,CATKRAGGTSYNEQFF,TGTGCCACCAAAAGGGCGGGGGGTACCTCCTACAATGAGCAGTTCTTC